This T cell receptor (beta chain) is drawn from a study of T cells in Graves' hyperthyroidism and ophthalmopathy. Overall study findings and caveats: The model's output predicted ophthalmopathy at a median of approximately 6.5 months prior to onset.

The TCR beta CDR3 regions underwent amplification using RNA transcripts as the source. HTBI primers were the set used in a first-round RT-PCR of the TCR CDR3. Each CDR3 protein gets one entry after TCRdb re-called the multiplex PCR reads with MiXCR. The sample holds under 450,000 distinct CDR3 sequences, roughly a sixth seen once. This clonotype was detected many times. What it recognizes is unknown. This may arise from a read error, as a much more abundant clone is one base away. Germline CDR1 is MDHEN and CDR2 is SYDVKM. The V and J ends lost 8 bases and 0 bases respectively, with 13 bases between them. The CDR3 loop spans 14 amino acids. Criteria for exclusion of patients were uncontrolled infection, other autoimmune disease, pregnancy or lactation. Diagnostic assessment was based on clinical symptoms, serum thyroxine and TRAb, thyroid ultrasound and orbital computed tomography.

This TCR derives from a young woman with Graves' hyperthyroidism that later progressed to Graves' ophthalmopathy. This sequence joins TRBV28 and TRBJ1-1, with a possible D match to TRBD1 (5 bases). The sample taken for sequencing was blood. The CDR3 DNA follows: TGTGCCAGCCGCGGGGAACAGGTGAACACTGAAGCTTTCTTT. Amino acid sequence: CASRGEQVNTEAFF.